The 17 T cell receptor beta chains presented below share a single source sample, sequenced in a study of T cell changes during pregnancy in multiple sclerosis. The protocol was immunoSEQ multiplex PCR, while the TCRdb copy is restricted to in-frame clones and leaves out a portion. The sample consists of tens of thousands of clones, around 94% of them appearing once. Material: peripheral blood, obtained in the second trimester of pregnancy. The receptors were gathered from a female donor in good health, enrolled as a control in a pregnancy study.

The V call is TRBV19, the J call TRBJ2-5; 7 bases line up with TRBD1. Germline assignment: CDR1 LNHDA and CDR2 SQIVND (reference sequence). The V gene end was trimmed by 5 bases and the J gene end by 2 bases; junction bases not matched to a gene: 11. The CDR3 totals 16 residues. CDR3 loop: CASSLGTAPRQETQYF. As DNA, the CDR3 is TGTGCCAGTAGTCTAGGGACAGCGCCGCGGCAAGAGACCCAGTACTTC.

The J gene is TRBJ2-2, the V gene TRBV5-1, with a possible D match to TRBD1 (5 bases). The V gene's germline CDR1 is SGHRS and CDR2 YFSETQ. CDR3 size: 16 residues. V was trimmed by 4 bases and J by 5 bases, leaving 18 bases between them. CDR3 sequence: CASSAYQGFRTGELFF. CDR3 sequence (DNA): TGCGCCAGCAGCGCCTACCAGGGTTTTAGAACCGGGGAGCTGTTTTTT.

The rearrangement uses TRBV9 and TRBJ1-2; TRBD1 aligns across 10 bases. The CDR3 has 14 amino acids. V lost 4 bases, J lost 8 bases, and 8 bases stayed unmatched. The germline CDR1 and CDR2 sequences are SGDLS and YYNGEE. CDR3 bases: TGTGCCAGCAGCCTCTCCGGGACAGGGGTCGGCTACACCTTC. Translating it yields CASSLSGTGVGYTF.

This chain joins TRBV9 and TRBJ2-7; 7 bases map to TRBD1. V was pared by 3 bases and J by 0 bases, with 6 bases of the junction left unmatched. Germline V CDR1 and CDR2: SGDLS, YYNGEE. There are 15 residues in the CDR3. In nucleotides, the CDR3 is TGTGCCAGCAGCGAGGGGGCCCTGAGCTCCTACGAGCAGTACTTC. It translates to CASSEGALSSYEQYF.

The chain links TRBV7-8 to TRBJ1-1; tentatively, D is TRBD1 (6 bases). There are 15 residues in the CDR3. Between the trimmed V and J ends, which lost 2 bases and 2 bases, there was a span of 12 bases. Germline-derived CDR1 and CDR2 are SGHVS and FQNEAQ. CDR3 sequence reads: CASSLLTGANTEAFF. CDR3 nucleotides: TGTGCCAGCAGCTTATTGACAGGAGCAAACACTGAAGCTTTCTTT.

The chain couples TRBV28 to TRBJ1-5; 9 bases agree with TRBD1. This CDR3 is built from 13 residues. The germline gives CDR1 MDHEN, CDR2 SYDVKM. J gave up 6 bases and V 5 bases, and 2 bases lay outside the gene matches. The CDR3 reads CASSNRGPQPQHF. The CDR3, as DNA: TGTGCCAGCAGTAACAGGGGGCCTCAGCCCCAGCATTTT.

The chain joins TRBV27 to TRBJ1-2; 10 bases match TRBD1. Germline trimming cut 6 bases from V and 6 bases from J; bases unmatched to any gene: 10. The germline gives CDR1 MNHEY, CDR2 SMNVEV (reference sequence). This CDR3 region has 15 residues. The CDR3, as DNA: TGTGCCAGCAGCCACCGGGGACAGGGGAACCATGGCTACACCTTC. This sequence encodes CASSHRGQGNHGYTF.

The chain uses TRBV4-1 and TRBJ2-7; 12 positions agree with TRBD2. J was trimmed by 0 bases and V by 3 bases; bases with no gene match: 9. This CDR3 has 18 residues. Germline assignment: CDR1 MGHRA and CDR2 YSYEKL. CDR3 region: CASSQGGLAGGSSYEQYF. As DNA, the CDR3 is TGCGCCAGCAGCCAGGGTGGTCTAGCGGGAGGGAGCTCCTACGAGCAGTACTTC.

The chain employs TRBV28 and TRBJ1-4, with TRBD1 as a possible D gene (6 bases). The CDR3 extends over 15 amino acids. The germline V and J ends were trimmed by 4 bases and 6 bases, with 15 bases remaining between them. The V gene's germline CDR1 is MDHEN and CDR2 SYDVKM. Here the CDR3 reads CASSSDRGGDEKLFF. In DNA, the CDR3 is TGTGCCAGCAGTTCTGATAGGGGGGGCGATGAAAAACTGTTTTTT.

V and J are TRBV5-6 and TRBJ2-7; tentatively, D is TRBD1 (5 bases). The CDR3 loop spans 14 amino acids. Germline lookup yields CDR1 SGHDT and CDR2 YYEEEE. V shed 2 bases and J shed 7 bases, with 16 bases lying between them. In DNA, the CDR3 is TGTGCCAGCAGCTTTAGGCCGGTGGGGCTGGAGCAGTACTTC. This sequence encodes CASSFRPVGLEQYF.

The CDR3 DNA follows: TGCGCCAGCAGCCAAAGAAGTGGGACTAGCGGGATAGGACGATCCTACGAGCAGTACTTC. Encoded protein: CASSQRSGTSGIGRSYEQYF. The rearrangement joins TRBV4-1 to TRBJ2-7; 13 positions match TRBD2. Germline lookup yields CDR1 MGHRA and CDR2 YSYEKL. CDR3 length: 20 amino acids. J lost 1 base, V lost 2 bases, and 14 bases had no gene match.

The chain's CDR3 is CASSALERGVNNEQFF. The CDR3 bases are TGCGCCAGCAGTGCCTTGGAGCGGGGGGTTAACAATGAGCAGTTCTTC. The chain recombines TRBV5-1 with TRBJ2-1, with TRBD2 matching 9 bases. Germline V gives CDR1 SGHRS, CDR2 YFSETQ. V gave up 5 bases and J gave up 5 bases; unmatched junction bases: 11. The CDR3 runs 16 residues.

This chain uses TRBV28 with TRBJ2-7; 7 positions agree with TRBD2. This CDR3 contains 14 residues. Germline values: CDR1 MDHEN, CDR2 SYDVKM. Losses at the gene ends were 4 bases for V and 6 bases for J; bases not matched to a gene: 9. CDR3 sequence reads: CASSSTGRTSEQYF. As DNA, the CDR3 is TGTGCCAGCAGTTCGACGGGCCGGACTAGCGAGCAGTACTTC.

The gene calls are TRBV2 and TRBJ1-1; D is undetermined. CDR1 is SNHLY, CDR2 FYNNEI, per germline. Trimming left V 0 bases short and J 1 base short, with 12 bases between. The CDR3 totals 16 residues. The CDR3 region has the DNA TGTGCCAGCAGTGAAGCGAGGAGCGGTGGGAACACTGAAGCTTTCTTT. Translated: CASSEARSGGNTEAFF.

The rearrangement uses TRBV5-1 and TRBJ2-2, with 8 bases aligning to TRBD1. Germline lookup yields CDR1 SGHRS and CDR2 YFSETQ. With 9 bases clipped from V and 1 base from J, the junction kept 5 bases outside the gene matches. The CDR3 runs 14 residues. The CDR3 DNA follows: TGCGCCACCTCGGACAGGGTGAACACCGGGGAGCTGTTTTTT. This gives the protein CATSDRVNTGELFF. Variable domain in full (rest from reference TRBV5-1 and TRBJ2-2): KAGVTQTPRYLIKTRGQQVTLSCSPISGHRSVSWYQQTPGQGLQFLFEYFSETQRNKGNFPGRFSGRQFSNSRSEMNVSTLELGDSALYLCATSDRVNTGELFFGEGSRLTVL.

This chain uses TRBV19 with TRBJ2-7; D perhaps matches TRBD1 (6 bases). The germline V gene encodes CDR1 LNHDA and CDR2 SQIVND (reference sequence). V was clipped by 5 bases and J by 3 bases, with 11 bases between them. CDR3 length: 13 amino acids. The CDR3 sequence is CASSVTGVYEQYF. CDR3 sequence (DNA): TGTGCCAGTAGTGTGACAGGAGTCTACGAGCAGTACTTC.

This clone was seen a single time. The CDR3 sequence: CASKPGQGNTGELFF. The CDR3 nucleotides read TGTGCCAGCAAACCGGGACAGGGCAACACCGGGGAGCTGTTTTTT. The chain links TRBV2 to TRBJ2-2, with 9 nucleotides matching TRBD1. There are 15 residues in the CDR3. V was clipped by 7 bases and J by 2 bases; unmatched bases: 5. Germline-derived CDR1 and CDR2 are SNHLY and FYNNEI.